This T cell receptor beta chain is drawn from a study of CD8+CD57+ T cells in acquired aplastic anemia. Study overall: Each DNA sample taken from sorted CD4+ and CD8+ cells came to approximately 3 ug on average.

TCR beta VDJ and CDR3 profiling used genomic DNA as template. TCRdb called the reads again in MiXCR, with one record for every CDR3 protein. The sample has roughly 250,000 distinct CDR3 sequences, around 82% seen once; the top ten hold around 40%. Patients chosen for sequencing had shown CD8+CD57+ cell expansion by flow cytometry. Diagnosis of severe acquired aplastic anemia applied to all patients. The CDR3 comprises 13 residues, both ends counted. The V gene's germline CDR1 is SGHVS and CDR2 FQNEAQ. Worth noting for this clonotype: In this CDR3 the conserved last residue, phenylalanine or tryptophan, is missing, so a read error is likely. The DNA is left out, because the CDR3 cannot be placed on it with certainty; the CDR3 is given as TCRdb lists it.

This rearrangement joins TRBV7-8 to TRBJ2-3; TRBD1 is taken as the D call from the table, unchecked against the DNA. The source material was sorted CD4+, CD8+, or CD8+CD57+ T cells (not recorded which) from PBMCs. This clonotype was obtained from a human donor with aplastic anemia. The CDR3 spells CASGVGGADTPHY.